The present T cell receptor beta chain was sequenced within a study of shared clonotypes between healthy human individuals. The CDR3 runs to 18 residues. The germline V gene has CDR1 MRHNA and CDR2 SNTAGT. V lost 2 bases, J lost 7 bases, and 11 bases stayed unmatched. Regarding the study as a whole: Non-shared clonotypes showed lower generation probabilities than clonotypes common to all four donors.

Comment on this clone: Its antigen remains unidentified.

Deep level was the assay's run setting. Method: immunoSEQ multiplex PCR; TCRdb's copy keeps in-frame clones and lacks some. The sample lists around 1 million clones; about three quarters were seen once. Sequencing was carried out using memory CD4+ T cells sorted from blood. Subset given: CD45RA-negative fraction. The receptor was isolated from a man aged 18 to 30 in good health. This chain links TRBV6-4 with TRBJ2-1; 13 bases line up with TRBD2. This chain's CDR3 is CASSDTLRGTSGVNEQFF. DNA for the CDR3: TGTGCCAGCAGTGACACTTTAAGAGGGACTAGCGGGGTTAATGAGCAGTTCTTC.